This T cell receptor (beta chain) is drawn from a study of blood T cell repertoires in COVID-19. Germline V gene sequence: CDR1 SGHDN, CDR2 FVKESK. Trimming took 1 base from V and 5 from J, leaving 17 bases between them. CDR3 length equals 16 residues. TCRdb's table, derived via immunoSEQ multiplex PCR, lists solely in-frame clones and lacks some. The sample shows about 300,000 clones, 87% of them seen only once. The TCR comes from a woman in her 40s who had recovered from COVID-19. The specimen sequenced was peripheral blood. The chain carries TRBV14 and TRBJ2-5; D perhaps matches TRBD1 (5 bases). CDR3 bases: TGTGCCAGCAGCCAAGGGTTCCGGGTCGCAGGGGAGACCCAGTACTTC. Residues: CASSQGFRVAGETQYF.